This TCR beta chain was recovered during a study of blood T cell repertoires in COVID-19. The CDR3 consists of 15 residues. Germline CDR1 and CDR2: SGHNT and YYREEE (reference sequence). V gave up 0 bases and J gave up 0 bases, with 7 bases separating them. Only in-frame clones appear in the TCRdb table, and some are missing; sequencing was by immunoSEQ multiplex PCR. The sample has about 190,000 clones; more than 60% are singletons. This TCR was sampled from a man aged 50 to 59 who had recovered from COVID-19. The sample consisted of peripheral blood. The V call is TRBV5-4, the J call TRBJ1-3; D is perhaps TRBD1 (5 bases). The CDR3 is CASSLVGGSGNTIYF. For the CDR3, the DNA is TGTGCCAGCAGCTTGGTGGGGGGCTCTGGAAACACCATATATTTT.